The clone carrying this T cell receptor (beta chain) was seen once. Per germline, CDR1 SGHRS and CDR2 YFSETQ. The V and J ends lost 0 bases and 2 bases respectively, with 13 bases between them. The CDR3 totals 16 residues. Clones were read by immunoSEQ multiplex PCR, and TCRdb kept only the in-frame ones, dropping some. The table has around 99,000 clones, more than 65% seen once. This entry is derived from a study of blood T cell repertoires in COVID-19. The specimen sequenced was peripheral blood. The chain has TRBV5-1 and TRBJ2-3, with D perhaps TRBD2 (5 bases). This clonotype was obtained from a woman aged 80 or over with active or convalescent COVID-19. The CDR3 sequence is CASSLGWSGDTDTQYF. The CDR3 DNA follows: TGCGCCAGCAGCTTGGGATGGAGCGGAGACACAGATACGCAGTATTTT.